Shown below are 6 T cell receptor beta chains from a single sample sequenced in a study of shared T cell receptors in the human thymus. TCRdb's copy holds only in-frame clones and misses some; the assay was immunoSEQ multiplex PCR. The repertoire includes roughly 550,000 clones, about 80% of them detected once, and around 0.013% sits in the top ten. These sequences were also reported in another study, on human thymus T cells.

The sample was thymocytes. Source of these receptors: a boy younger than two with a congenital heart defect.

Comment on this clone: The junction departs from the called germline gene at one end, perhaps through a read error. The chain combines TRBV7-7 with TRBJ2-2; 9 nucleotides align to TRBD2. CDR1 is SSHAT, CDR2 FNYEAQ, per germline (reference sequence). The CDR3 runs to 16 residues. DNA for the CDR3: TGTGCTAGCAGCTATGTAGCGGGAGATCGTACCGGGGAGCTGTTTTTT. Translation: CASSYVAGDRTGELFF.

The CDR3 nucleotides are TGCAGCGCCATGGGGCCCTTAGAGGGGCGCGGGAAAGGAATGAACACTGAAGCTTTCTTT. Residues: CSAMGPLEGRGKGMNTEAFF. The genes are TRBV29-1 and TRBJ1-1; maybe TRBD1 (5 bases). The CDR3 has 20 amino acids. Germline V gives CDR1 SQVTM, CDR2 ANQGSEA. V was cut by 7 bases and J by 0 bases, with 33 bases left in between.

The J gene is TRBJ2-7, the V gene TRBV4-3; 9 bases line up with TRBD2. The CDR3 totals 18 residues. The ends lost 0 bases at V and 3 bases at J; junction bases unmatched: 12. Germline assignment: CDR1 LGHNA and CDR2 YSLEER. The DNA of the CDR3 is TGCGCCAGCAGCCAAGATAGGGGGCCCGGGACTAGCCTCTACGAGCAGTACTTC. Amino acid sequence: CASSQDRGPGTSLYEQYF.

The chain has TRBV7-2 and TRBJ1-4, with D perhaps matching TRBD1 (5 bases). The CDR3 runs to 17 residues. Germline CDR1 and CDR2: SGHTA and FQGNSA. The ends were cut back, 0 bases at V and 0 bases at J, with 11 bases in the middle. CDR3 in DNA: TGTGCCAGCAGCTTAGCCTTCCAGGGCGCAACTAATGAAAAACTGTTTTTT. Translated: CASSLAFQGATNEKLFF.

The V call is TRBV19, the J call TRBJ2-7, with 9 bases aligning to TRBD2. Trimming cost V 3 bases and J 2 bases; bases outside gene matches: 2. The CDR3 is 14 amino acids. The V gene's germline CDR1 is LNHDA and CDR2 SQIVND (reference sequence). The CDR3 bases are TGTGCCAGTAGTATCGGCGGGAGGGCCTACGAGCAGTACTTC. Translating it yields CASSIGGRAYEQYF.

The chain carries TRBV4-1 and TRBJ2-7; D perhaps matches TRBD1 (6 bases). This CDR3 is 14 amino acids long. Looked up from germline, CDR1 is MGHRA and CDR2 is YSYEKL. V dropped 4 bases and J dropped 3 bases, with 13 bases sitting between them. DNA of the CDR3: TGCGCCAGCAGCCGAATGGAAGGGGGCTACGAGCAGTACTTC. This codes for CASSRMEGGYEQYF.